Listed here are 19 T cell receptor beta chains from one sample, sequenced in a study of a mutant IDH1 vaccine in newly diagnosed glioma. Their recognized antigens are unknown. Measured with immunoSEQ multiplex PCR; TCRdb has only the in-frame clones, and not every one. The repertoire holds roughly 70,000 clones, with 84% as singletons. Time point reported: week 23, last vaccination. Alongside topical imiquimod, each dose of vaccine comprised 300 ug of mutant IDH1 20-mer peptide. The source was PBMCs, collected from a glioma patient whose treatment included an IDH1 peptide vaccine. These receptors originate from a man aged 18 to 35 with glioma.

The chain carries TRBV10-2 and TRBJ2-3, with no clear D. The CDR3 spans 14 residues. Germline V gives CDR1 WSHSY, CDR2 SAAADI. Trimming took off 10 bases at V and 0 bases at J, with 14 bases between the two ends. The chain's CDR3 is CATLKGGSTDTQYF. The CDR3 DNA reads as TGCGCCACGCTCAAGGGCGGAAGCACAGATACGCAGTATTTT.

This clone was picked up a small number of times. The chain couples TRBV6-4 to TRBJ2-1; 9 bases are shared with TRBD1. Germline lookup yields CDR1 MRHNA and CDR2 SNTAGT. V dropped 0 bases and J dropped 8; count of bases not matched to a gene: 5. There are 15 residues in the CDR3. DNA for the CDR3: TGTGCCAGCAGTGACTCCGGGACAGGGAGTGATGAGCAGTTCTTC. It codes for CASSDSGTGSDEQFF.

This chain joins TRBV28 and TRBJ2-5, with D uncertain. V lost 6 bases and J lost 5, with 13 bases in between. The CDR3 runs 13 residues. Germline CDR1 and CDR2: MDHEN and SYDVKM. CDR3 nucleotides: TGTGCCAGCAGCCGAGAGGTCGTGGAGACCCAGTACTTC. This codes for CASSREVVETQYF.

The CDR3 DNA reads TGTGCCAGCAGCGCAACAGGGACTTATAGCAATCAGCCCCAGCATTTT. Translating it yields CASSATGTYSNQPQHF. The gene calls are TRBV6-4 and TRBJ1-5, with D tentatively TRBD1 (6 bases). Germline CDR1 reads MRHNA; CDR2 reads SNTAGT. The CDR3 sequence is 16 residues long. Trimming cost V 6 bases and J 0 bases, with 15 bases left between them.

The V call is TRBV7-2, the J call TRBJ2-5; 7 bases fit TRBD1. The CDR3 sequence is 15 residues long. The germline V gene encodes CDR1 SGHTA and CDR2 FQGNSA. With V trimmed by 5 bases and J by 5 bases, 11 bases remained unmatched. The CDR3 here is CASSPPRTGEETQYF. CDR3 sequence (DNA): TGTGCCAGCAGCCCCCCACGAACAGGGGAGGAGACCCAGTACTTC.

The chain recombines TRBV5-1 with TRBJ1-1; 7 bases line up with TRBD1. The ends lost 2 bases at V and 4 bases at J; junction bases unmatched: 8. CDR3 length equals 15 residues. Germline CDR1 and CDR2: SGHRS and YFSETQ. This CDR3 is CASSFTRGLVTEAFF. DNA of the CDR3: TGCGCCAGCAGCTTTACCAGGGGGTTAGTCACTGAAGCTTTCTTT.

The chain couples TRBV18 to TRBJ1-2, with 9 bases that match TRBD1. With 3 bases clipped from V and 7 bases from J, the junction kept 15 bases outside the gene matches. CDR1 KGHSH and CDR2 LQKENI come from the germline V gene. The CDR3 runs to 17 residues. CDR3 in amino acids: CASSPPSRGQGSTGYTF. The CDR3 nucleotides read TGTGCCAGCTCACCCCCCTCTCGTGGACAGGGGTCGACTGGCTACACCTTC. Using reference TRBV18 and TRBJ1-2 for the parts outside the CDR3, the full variable domain is NAGVMQNPRHLVRRRGQEARLRCSPMKGHSHVYWYRQLPEEGLKFMVYLQKENIIDESGMPKERFSAEFPKEGPSILRIQQVVRGDSAAYFCASSPPSRGQGSTGYTFGSGTRLTVV.

This clone was detected a few times. The chain uses TRBV2 and TRBJ1-5; tentative D call: TRBD1 (6 bases). The CDR3 contains 15 residues. Germline CDR1 is SNHLY and CDR2 is FYNNEI. V dropped 2 bases and J dropped 6 bases, with 14 bases sitting between them. The CDR3 here is CASSESGGGIQPQHF. For the CDR3, the DNA is TGTGCCAGCAGTGAATCGGGCGGGGGCATTCAGCCCCAGCATTTT.

This clone came up once. This sequence joins TRBV18 and TRBJ2-3; D is tentatively TRBD1 or TRBD2 (5 bases each). CDR3 size: 15 residues. Trimming pared 4 bases from V and 2 bases from J, leaving 13 bases between. CDR1 and CDR2 (germline): KGHSH, LQKENI. The CDR3 nucleotides read TGTGCCAGCTCACAGCCGGGACCAAACACAGATACGCAGTATTTT. Its protein is CASSQPGPNTDTQYF.

V and J are TRBV2 and TRBJ2-3; 7 bases agree with TRBD1. The germline V gene has CDR1 SNHLY and CDR2 FYNNEI. The CDR3 length is 15 residues. J was trimmed by 2 bases and V by 4 bases; bases with no gene match: 6. The CDR3 DNA sequence: TGTGCCAGCAGTGTCGAAGACAGGGACACAGATACGCAGTATTTT. Translating it yields CASSVEDRDTDTQYF.

The V and J genes are TRBV19 and TRBJ1-5; 8 bases are a match to TRBD1. The CDR3 totals 13 residues. J gave up 7 bases and V 5 bases, and 4 bases lay outside the gene matches. Germline loops: CDR1 LNHDA, CDR2 SQIVND (reference sequence). The CDR3 is CASSWSGGQPQHF. For the CDR3, the DNA is TGTGCCAGTAGTTGGTCAGGGGGCCAGCCCCAGCATTTT.

The rearrangement links TRBV5-1 to TRBJ1-2; D is possibly TRBD1 (5 bases). CDR1 and CDR2 from the germline V gene are SGHRS and YFSETQ. This CDR3 comprises 15 residues. The germline V and J ends were trimmed by 0 bases and 4 bases, with 13 bases remaining between them. The CDR3 coding sequence is TGCGCCAGCAGCTTGGGGCAGGGCAGAGGCTATGGCTACACCTTC. Its translation is CASSLGQGRGYGYTF.

The DNA of the CDR3 is TGTGCCAGCGCCAATCCAGGGGACGGACGTTATGGCTACACCTTC. It translates to CASANPGDGRYGYTF. This chain joins TRBV7-6 and TRBJ1-2; D is perhaps TRBD1 (6 bases). V dropped 8 bases and J dropped 5 bases, with 21 bases sitting between them. The CDR3 totals 15 residues. Germline CDR1 is SGHVS and CDR2 is FNYEAQ.

This chain connects TRBV28 to TRBJ1-2; no clear D gene. From germline, CDR1 is MDHEN and CDR2 SYDVKM. CDR3 length: 13 residues. Trimming took 5 bases from V and 8 from J, leaving 15 bases between them. The CDR3 sequence: CASSTYSQDGYTF. The CDR3, as DNA: TGTGCCAGCAGTACGTACAGTCAAGACGGCTACACCTTC.

This chain links TRBV7-9 with TRBJ2-7, with D possibly matching TRBD1 (6 bases). The CDR3 runs 15 residues. CDR1 is SEHNR, CDR2 FQNEAQ, per germline (reference sequence). V dropped 10 bases and J dropped 6 bases, with 25 bases sitting between them. CDR3 residues: CATTPGPRDILEQYF. CDR3 DNA: TGTGCCACCACACCCGGCCCCCGGGACATCCTCGAGCAGTACTTC.

This chain connects TRBV4-2 to TRBJ1-5; tentative D call: TRBD1 (5 bases). Trimming took off 4 bases at V and 7 bases at J, with 20 bases between the two ends. CDR1 is LGHNA and CDR2 is YNFKEQ in the germline V gene. This CDR3 is built from 16 residues. CDR3 sequence reads: CASSPKSGSYYQPQHF. CDR3 in DNA: TGTGCCAGCAGCCCCAAATCAGGGTCTTACTACCAGCCCCAGCATTTT.

V usage is TRBV6-5 and J usage is TRBJ1-2; perhaps TRBD1 as D (5 bases). CDR1 MNHEY and CDR2 SVGAGI come from the germline V gene. V lost 0 bases and J 5 bases, leaving 10 bases between the germline ends. The CDR3 covers 14 residues. The CDR3 DNA reads as TGTGCCAGCAGTTACTCGGCAGGGAGATATGGCTACACCTTC. Translated: CASSYSAGRYGYTF.

The V call is TRBV9, the J call TRBJ2-5; tentative D call: TRBD2 (6 bases). The CDR3 covers 16 residues. Trimming took 4 bases from V and 3 from J, leaving 19 bases between them. Germline V gene lookup returns CDR1 SGDLS and CDR2 YYNGEE. CDR3 sequence reads: CASSPLGGGAKETQYF. As DNA, the CDR3 is TGTGCCAGCAGCCCCCTGGGTGGAGGGGCGAAAGAGACCCAGTACTTC.

This clone was found once. Other DNA sequences in this specimen translate into the identical CDR3. The chain uses TRBV6-5 and TRBJ1-2, with D possibly being TRBD1 (6 bases). The germline V gene encodes CDR1 MNHEY and CDR2 SVGAGI. This CDR3 is 13 amino acids long. Trimming left V 2 bases short and J 4 bases short, with 8 bases between. CDR3 DNA sequence: TGTGCCAGCAGTTACCGAGGGGGCTATGGCTACACCTTC. It specifies CASSYRGGYGYTF.